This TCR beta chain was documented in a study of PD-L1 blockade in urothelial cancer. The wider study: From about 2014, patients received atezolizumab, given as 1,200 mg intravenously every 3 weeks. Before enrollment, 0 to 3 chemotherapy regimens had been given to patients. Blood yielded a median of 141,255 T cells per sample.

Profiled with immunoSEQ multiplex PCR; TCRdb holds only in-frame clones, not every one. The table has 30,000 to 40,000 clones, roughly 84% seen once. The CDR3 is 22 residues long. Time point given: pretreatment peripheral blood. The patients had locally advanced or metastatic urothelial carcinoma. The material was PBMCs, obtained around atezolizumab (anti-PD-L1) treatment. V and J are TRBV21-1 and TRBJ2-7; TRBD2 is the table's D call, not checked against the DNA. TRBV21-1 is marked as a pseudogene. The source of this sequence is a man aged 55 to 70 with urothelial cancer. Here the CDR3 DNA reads TGTGCCAGCAGCAAAAGTAGGCTTACTAGCGGGAGAGAGGGGGGGAGGCACCACGAGCAGTACTTC. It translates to CASSKSRLTSGREGGRHHEQYF.